One sample yielded the 3 T cell receptor beta chains listed below, sequenced in a study of T cell repertoires in cytomegalovirus infection. TCRdb analysed the reads with MiXCR anew, one entry per CDR3 protein. This repertoire shows 900,000 to 950,000 distinct CDR3 sequences, around 31% found once; its top ten account for roughly an eighth. Their cognate antigens are unknown. The material sequenced was cultured CD8+ T cells from PBMCs, taken from culture after CMV antigen stimulation. The receptor source for this set is a human donor in good health (CMV status not recorded). Some clones in this sample may be carry-over from other donors' samples.

The chain combines TRBV29-1 with TRBJ1-1, with unresolved D. Germline-derived CDR1 and CDR2 are SQVTM and ANQGSEA. This CDR3 is 12 amino acids long. Trimming stripped 6 bases from V and 5 bases from J, with 13 bases between. Here the CDR3 DNA reads TGCAGCGTCCGGATAGATAGGACTGAAGCTTTCTTT. This sequence encodes CSVRIDRTEAFF.

The CDR3 is CASSLAYTEAFF. DNA of the CDR3: TGTGCCAGCAGTTTAGCCTACACTGAAGCTTTCTTT. The chain combines TRBV28 with TRBJ1-1; D unclear. CDR1 and CDR2 from the germline V gene are MDHEN and SYDVKM. CDR3 size: 12 residues. Between the trimmed V and J ends, which lost 2 bases and 3 bases, there was a span of 4 bases.

The chain has TRBV12-3 or TRBV12-4 and TRBJ2-7, with a possible D match to TRBD1 (5 bases). V lost 2 bases, J lost 0 bases, and 11 bases lay in between. The CDR3 length is 15 residues. CDR3 region: CASSLKEDTSYEQYF. CDR3 in DNA: TGTGCCAGCAGTTTAAAAGAGGACACCTCCTACGAGCAGTACTTC.